This T cell receptor beta chain was recorded in a study of identical twins. Study-wide results and caveats: Twins showed weaker excess sharing in their beta out-of-frame sequences.

There are many counts of this clonotype. Its antigen is not identified. This CDR3 is built from 16 residues. Germline loops: CDR1 MNHEY, CDR2 SVGEGT. V lost 0 bases, J lost 1 base, and 10 bases lay in between. Through template switching, a universal primer site was introduced, and the cDNA contained unique molecular identifiers. TCRdb re-called the 5' RACE reads through MiXCR, storing one row per CDR3 protein. Of approximately 230,000 distinct CDR3 sequences listed, 5.5% to 7.5% are singletons. Separately, the same data were catalogued under a study of T cells expressing NK-cell markers.

This chain joins TRBV6-2 or TRBV6-3 and TRBJ1-5; D remains unclear. The source is a woman younger than 30 in good health. The sequenced sample consisted of CD8+ T cells sorted from blood. CDR3: CASSYSSEGSNQPQHF. The CDR3 bases are TGTGCCAGCAGTTACTCCTCCGAAGGGAGCAATCAGCCCCAGCATTTT.